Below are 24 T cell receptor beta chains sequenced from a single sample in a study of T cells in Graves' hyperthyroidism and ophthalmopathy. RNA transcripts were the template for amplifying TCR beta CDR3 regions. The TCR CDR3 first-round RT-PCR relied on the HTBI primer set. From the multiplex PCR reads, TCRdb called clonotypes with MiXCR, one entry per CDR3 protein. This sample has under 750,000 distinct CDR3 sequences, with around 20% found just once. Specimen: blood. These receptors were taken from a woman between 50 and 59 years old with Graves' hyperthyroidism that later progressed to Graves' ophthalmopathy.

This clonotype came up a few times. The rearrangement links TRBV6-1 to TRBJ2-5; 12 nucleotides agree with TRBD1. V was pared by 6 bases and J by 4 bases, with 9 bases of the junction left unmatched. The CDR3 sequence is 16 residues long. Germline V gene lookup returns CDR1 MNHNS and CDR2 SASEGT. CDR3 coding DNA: TGTGCCAGCAGCGGTGGGACAGGGGGCTGGGGAGAGACCCAGTACTTC. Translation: CASSGGTGGWGETQYF.

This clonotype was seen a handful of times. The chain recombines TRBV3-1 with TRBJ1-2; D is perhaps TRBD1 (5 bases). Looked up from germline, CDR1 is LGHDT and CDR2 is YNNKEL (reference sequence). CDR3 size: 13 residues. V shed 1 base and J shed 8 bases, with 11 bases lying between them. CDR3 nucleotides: TGTGCCAGCAGCCAAGCGGTCGGGACGGGCTACACCTTC. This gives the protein CASSQAVGTGYTF. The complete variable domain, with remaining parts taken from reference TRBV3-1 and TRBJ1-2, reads DTAVSQTPKYLVTQMGNDKSIKCEQNLGHDTMYWYKQDSKKFLKIMFSYNNKELIINETVPNRFSPKSPDKAHLNLHINSLELGDSAVYFCASSQAVGTGYTFGSGTRLTVV.

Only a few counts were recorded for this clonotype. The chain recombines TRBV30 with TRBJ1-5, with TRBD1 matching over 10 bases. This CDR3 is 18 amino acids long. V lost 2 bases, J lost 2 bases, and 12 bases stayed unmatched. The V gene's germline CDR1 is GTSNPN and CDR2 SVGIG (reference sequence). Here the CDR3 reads CAWSRARDRGIGNQPQHF. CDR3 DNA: TGTGCCTGGAGTAGGGCCCGGGACAGGGGAATTGGCAATCAGCCCCAGCATTTT.

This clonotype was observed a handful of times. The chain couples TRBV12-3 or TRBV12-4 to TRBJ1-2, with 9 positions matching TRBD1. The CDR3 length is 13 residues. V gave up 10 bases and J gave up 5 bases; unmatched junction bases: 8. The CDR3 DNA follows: TGTGCCACAGAATTCGGGACAGGGTATGGCTACACCTTC. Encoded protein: CATEFGTGYGYTF.

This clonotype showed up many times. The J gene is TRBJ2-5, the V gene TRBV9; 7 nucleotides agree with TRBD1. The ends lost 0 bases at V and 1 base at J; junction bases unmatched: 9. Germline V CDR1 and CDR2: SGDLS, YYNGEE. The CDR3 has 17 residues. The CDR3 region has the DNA TGTGCCAGCAGCGTAGGCCCGACCGGGACAGCCCAAGAGACCCAGTACTTC. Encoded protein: CASSVGPTGTAQETQYF.

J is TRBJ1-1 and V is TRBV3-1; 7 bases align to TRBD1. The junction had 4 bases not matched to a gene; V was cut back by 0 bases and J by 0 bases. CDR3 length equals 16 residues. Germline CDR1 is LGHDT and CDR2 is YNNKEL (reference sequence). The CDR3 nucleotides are TGTGCCAGCAGCCAAGAAGGGGGCTCCATGAACACTGAAGCTTTCTTT. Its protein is CASSQEGGSMNTEAFF.

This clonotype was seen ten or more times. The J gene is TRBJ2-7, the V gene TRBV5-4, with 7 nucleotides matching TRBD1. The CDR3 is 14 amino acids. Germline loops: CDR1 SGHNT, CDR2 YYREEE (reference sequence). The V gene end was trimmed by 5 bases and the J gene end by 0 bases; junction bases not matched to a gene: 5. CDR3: CASSRDSRSYEQYF. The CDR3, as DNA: TGTGCCAGCAGTCGGGACAGCCGCTCCTACGAGCAGTACTTC.

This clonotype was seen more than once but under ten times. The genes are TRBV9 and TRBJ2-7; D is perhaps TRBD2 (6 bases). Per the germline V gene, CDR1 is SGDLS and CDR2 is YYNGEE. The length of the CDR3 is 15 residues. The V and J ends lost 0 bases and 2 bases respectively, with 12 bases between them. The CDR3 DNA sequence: TGTGCCAGCAGCGTAGGCGGCGGGGCCCCCTACGAGCAGTACTTC. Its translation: CASSVGGGAPYEQYF.

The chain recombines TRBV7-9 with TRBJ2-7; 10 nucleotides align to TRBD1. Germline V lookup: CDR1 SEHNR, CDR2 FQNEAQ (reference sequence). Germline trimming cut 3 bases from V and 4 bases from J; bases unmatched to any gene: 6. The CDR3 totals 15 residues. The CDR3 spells CASSLLGTGVYEQYF. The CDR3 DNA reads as TGTGCCAGCAGCTTGCTTGGGACAGGGGTGTACGAGCAGTACTTC.

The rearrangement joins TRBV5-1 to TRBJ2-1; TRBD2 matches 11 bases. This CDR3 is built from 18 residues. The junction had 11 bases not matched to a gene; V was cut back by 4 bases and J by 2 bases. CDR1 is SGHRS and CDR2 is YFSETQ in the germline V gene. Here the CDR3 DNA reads TGCGCCAGCAGCCTGGACCTAGCGGGGGGCCTCCCCTACAATGAGCAGTTCTTC. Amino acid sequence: CASSLDLAGGLPYNEQFF.

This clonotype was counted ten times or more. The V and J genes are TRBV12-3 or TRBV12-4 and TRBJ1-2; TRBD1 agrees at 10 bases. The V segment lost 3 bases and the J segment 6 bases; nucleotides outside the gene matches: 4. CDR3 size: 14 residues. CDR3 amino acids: CASSFTDRGDGYTF. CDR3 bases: TGTGCCAGCAGTTTTACGGACAGGGGGGATGGCTACACCTTC.

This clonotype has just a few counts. CDR3 protein: CASSLSRQGKEQETQYF. The CDR3 nucleotides are TGTGCCAGCAGCTTAAGTAGACAGGGAAAGGAACAAGAGACCCAGTACTTC. The chain recombines TRBV13 with TRBJ2-5, with 7 bases lining up with TRBD1. The CDR3 extends over 17 amino acids. Germline V gene lookup returns CDR1 PRHDT and CDR2 FYEKMQ (reference sequence). After removal of 2 bases from V and 2 bases from J, the junction contained 11 bases not matched to a gene.

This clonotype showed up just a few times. CDR3 in DNA: TGCAGTGTACCCGGACTGCCCTATGGCTACACCTTC. It encodes CSVPGLPYGYTF. The chain is built from TRBV20-1 and TRBJ1-2; D is undetermined. The V and J ends lost 7 bases and 4 bases respectively, with 13 bases between them. Germline lookup yields CDR1 DFQATT and CDR2 SNEGSKA (reference sequence). The CDR3 extends over 12 amino acids.

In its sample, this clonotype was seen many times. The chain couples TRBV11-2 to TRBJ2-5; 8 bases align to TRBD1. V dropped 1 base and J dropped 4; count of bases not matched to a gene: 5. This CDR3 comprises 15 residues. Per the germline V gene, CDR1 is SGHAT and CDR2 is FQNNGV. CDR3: CASSLGTGYGETQYF. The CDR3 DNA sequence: TGTGCCAGCAGCTTAGGGACAGGGTATGGAGAGACCCAGTACTTC.

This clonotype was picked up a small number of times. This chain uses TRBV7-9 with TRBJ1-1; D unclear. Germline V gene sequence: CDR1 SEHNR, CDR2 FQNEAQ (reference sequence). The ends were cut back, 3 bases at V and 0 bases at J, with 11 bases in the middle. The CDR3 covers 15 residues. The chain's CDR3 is CASSLPHVMNTEAFF. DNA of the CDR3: TGTGCCAGCAGCTTGCCACACGTCATGAACACTGAAGCTTTCTTT.

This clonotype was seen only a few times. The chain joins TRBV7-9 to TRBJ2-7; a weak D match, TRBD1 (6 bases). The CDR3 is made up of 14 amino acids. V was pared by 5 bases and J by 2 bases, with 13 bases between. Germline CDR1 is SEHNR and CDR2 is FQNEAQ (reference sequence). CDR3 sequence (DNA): TGTGCCAGCAGCCCAGAGAGGGGGACCTACGAGCAGTACTTC. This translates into CASSPERGTYEQYF.

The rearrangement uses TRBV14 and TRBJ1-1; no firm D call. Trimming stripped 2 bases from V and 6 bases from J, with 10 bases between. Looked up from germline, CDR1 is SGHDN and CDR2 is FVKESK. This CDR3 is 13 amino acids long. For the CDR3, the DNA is TGTGCCAGCAGCCAACCCCCCTATCCTGAAGCTTTCTTT. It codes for CASSQPPYPEAFF.

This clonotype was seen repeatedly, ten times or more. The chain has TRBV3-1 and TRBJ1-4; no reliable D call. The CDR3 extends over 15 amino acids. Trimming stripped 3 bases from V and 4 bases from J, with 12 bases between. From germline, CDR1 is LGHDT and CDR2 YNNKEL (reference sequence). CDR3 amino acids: CASSHNRGINEKLFF. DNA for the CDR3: TGTGCCAGCAGCCATAACCGAGGAATTAATGAAAAACTGTTTTTT.

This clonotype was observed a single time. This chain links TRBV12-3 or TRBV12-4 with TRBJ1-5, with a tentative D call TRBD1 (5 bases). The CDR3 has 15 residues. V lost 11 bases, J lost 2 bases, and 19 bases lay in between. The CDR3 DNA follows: TGTGCCTGGAGTCAAAGGGGTTTCCGCAATCAGCCCCAGCATTTT. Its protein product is CAWSQRGFRNQPQHF.

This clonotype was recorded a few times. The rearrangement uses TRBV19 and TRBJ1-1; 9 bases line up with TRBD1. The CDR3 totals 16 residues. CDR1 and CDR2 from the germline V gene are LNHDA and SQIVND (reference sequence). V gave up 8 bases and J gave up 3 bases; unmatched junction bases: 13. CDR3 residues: CASSTGGSWEDTEAFF. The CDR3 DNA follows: TGTGCCAGTTCTACAGGGGGCAGTTGGGAGGACACTGAAGCTTTCTTT. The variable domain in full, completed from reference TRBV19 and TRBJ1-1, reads DGGITQSPKYLFRKEGQNVTLSCEQNLNHDAMYWYRQDPGQGLRLIYYSQIVNDFQKGDIAEGYSVSREKKESFPLTVTSAQKNPTAFYLCASSTGGSWEDTEAFFGQGTRLTVV.

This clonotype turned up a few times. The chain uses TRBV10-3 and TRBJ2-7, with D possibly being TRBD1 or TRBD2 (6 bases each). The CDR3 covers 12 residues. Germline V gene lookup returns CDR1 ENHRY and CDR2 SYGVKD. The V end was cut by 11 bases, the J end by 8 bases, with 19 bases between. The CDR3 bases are TGTGCCTTCTCCCCGGGGGCAGGGAAGCAGTACTTC. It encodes CAFSPGAGKQYF.

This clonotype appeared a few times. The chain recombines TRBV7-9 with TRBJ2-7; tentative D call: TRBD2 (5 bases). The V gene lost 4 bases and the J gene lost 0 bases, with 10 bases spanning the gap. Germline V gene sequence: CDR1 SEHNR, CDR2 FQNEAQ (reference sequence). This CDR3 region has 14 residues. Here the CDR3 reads CASSWEKSSYEQYF. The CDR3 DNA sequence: TGTGCCAGCAGCTGGGAGAAAAGCTCCTACGAGCAGTACTTC.

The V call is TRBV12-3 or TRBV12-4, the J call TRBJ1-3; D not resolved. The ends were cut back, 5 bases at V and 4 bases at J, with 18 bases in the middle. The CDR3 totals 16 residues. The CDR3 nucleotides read TGTGCCAGCAGTCCCCGACTGAGCCCCGGAGGAAACACCATATATTTT. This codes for CASSPRLSPGGNTIYF.

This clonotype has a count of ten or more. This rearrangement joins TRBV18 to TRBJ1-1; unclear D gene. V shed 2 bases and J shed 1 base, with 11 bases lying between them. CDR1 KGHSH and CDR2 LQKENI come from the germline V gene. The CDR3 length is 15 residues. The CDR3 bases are TGTGCCAGCTCACCAACGCCCGACCCGAACACTGAAGCTTTCTTT. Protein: CASSPTPDPNTEAFF.